This is a list of T cell receptor beta chains from one sample in a study of regulatory T cells in long-lasting Graves disease. TCRdb independently ran MiXCR on the multiplex PCR reads; one entry per CDR3 protein. The sample contains 430,000 or so distinct CDR3 sequences, around 20% of which appear only once. Sequenced material: peripheral blood mononuclear cells (PBMCs), taken when the disease was refractory, from a patient treated with antithyroid drugs. Source of these receptors: a female donor with Graves disease. The CDR3 runs from the conserved cysteine through the conserved F or W. The order of the fields is CDR3 DNA, CDR3 protein, clone size, V gene, D gene, J gene. The D gene is left open where the match is weak. Rows give clone size only sometimes, using once, few, many, or a class for an expanded clone.

DNA: TGTGCCAGCAGCGCGGCGGGCCCAATGGAGCAGTACTTC
CDR3: CASSAAGPMEQYF
size: -
V: TRBV7-3
D: -
J: TRBJ2-7

DNA: TGTGCCAGCAGGAAACAGGGGGCATCCTACGAGCAGTACTTC
CDR3: CASRKQGASYEQYF
size: many
V: TRBV28
D: TRBD1
J: TRBJ2-7

DNA: TGTGCCACCAGCAGCAGAAGCGGAAACACAGATACGCAGTATTTT
CDR3: CATSSRSGNTDTQYF
size: -
V: TRBV15
D: -
J: TRBJ2-3

DNA: TGTGCCAGCAGTTGGGGGACTGGGAACACTGAAGCTTTCTTT
CDR3: CASSWGTGNTEAFF
size: many
V: TRBV27
D: -
J: TRBJ1-1

DNA: TGCGCCAGCAGCCAAGAGGCTAGCGCGAACACCGGGGAGCTGTTTTTT
CDR3: CASSQEASANTGELFF
size: -
V: TRBV4-1
D: -
J: TRBJ2-2

DNA: TGTGCCAGCAGTTCTAGCGGGACTACCTACGAGCAGTACTTC
CDR3: CASSSSGTTYEQYF
size: many
V: TRBV12-3/TRBV12-4
D: TRBD2
J: TRBJ2-7

DNA: TGTGCCAGCAGTCCCCCAGCAGCGGGAGGGACCACCGGGGAGCTGTTTTTT
CDR3: CASSPPAAGGTTGELFF
size: many
V: TRBV12-3/TRBV12-4
D: TRBD2
J: TRBJ2-2

DNA: TGTGCCTGGAGGGGGCCAGGGATGGGGGGCGAGACCCAGTACTTC
CDR3: CAWRGPGMGGETQYF
size: few
V: TRBV30
D: -
J: TRBJ2-5

DNA: TGTGCCTCCTCTACGGTATACACTGAAGCTTTCTTT
CDR3: CASSTVYTEAFF
size: many
V: TRBV30
D: -
J: TRBJ1-1

DNA: TGTGCCAGCAACAGAGGGAGGGCTTCGACCGGGGAGCTGTTTTTT
CDR3: CASNRGRASTGELFF
size: few
V: TRBV7-2
D: TRBD2
J: TRBJ2-2

DNA: TGTGCCAGCAGCACCTCCAGGGTCTACTACAATGAGCAGTTCTTC
CDR3: CASSTSRVYYNEQFF
size: -
V: TRBV28
D: -
J: TRBJ2-1

DNA: TGCAGTGCTAGTGACCATCCAGTAAATAGCAATCAGCCCCAGCATTTT
CDR3: CSASDHPVNSNQPQHF
size: -
V: TRBV20-1
D: -
J: TRBJ1-5

DNA: TGCGCCAGCAGCCATGGCCTCAGTGGAACCGGGGAGCTGTTTTTT
CDR3: CASSHGLSGTGELFF
size: few
V: TRBV4-1
D: -
J: TRBJ2-2

DNA: TGCAGCGTTGTTTTGCGGGGGGAGTTATACGAGCAGTACTTC
CDR3: CSVVLRGELYEQYF
size: -
V: TRBV29-1
D: TRBD2
J: TRBJ2-7

DNA: TGTGCCAGCAGCGGGGGGGGCGGTCCCTCGTACGAGCAGTACTTC
CDR3: CASSGGGGPSYEQYF
size: -
V: TRBV5-5
D: -
J: TRBJ2-7

DNA: TGCAGTGCTAGTGGGGGGGGCACTGAAGCTTTCTTT
CDR3: CSASGGGTEAFF
size: -
V: TRBV20-1
D: -
J: TRBJ1-1

DNA: TGTGCCAGCAGCCACGAACAGGCGAACACCGGGGAGCTGTTTTTT
CDR3: CASSHEQANTGELFF
size: many
V: TRBV2
D: -
J: TRBJ2-2

DNA: TGTGCCAGCAGTACGACCCGGGACAGCCAACGGGAGACCCAGTACTTC
CDR3: CASSTTRDSQRETQYF
size: many
V: TRBV27
D: TRBD1
J: TRBJ2-5

DNA: TGTGCCAGCAGTGGACTAGCGGGAGCGACCAACAATGAGCAGTTCTTC
CDR3: CASSGLAGATNNEQFF
size: -
V: TRBV6-2/TRBV6-3
D: TRBD2
J: TRBJ2-1

DNA: TGCGCCAGCAGCCCTGGGACAGGGCGCACCGGGGAGCTGTTTTTT
CDR3: CASSPGTGRTGELFF
size: few
V: TRBV5-1
D: TRBD1
J: TRBJ2-2

DNA: TGTGCCGGAAACACAGGGGGCGCTTACTATGGCTACACCTTC
CDR3: CAGNTGGAYYGYTF
size: many
V: TRBV2
D: TRBD1
J: TRBJ1-2

DNA: TGTGCCACCAGCAAGGCAGGGGATTACTATGGCTACACCTTC
CDR3: CATSKAGDYYGYTF
size: many
V: TRBV15
D: -
J: TRBJ1-2

DNA: -
CDR3: CASSEAVPLSGANVLTF
size: -
V: TRBV6-1
D: -
J: TRBJ2-6

DNA: TGTGCCAGCAGCTTAGTAGGGGGCAAGAACACCGGGGAGCTGTTTTTT
CDR3: CASSLVGGKNTGELFF
size: -
V: TRBV7-6
D: TRBD1
J: TRBJ2-2

DNA: TGCGCCAGCAGCTTGGGTTGGACCCGCTCCTACGAGCAGTACTTC
CDR3: CASSLGWTRSYEQYF
size: few
V: TRBV5-1
D: -
J: TRBJ2-7

DNA: TGTGCCAGCTCACAGGGGAGCGATCAGCCCCAGCATTTT
CDR3: CASSQGSDQPQHF
size: few
V: TRBV18
D: -
J: TRBJ1-5

DNA: TGCGCCAGCAGGGGACAGTTTATTAATGAAAAACTGTTTTTT
CDR3: CASRGQFINEKLFF
size: -
V: TRBV10-2
D: TRBD1
J: TRBJ1-4

DNA: TGTGCCAGCAAGAAGCCCCAGCGGGAGAAATACGAGCAGTACTTC
CDR3: CASKKPQREKYEQYF
size: many
V: TRBV28
D: TRBD2
J: TRBJ2-7

DNA: TGTGCCAGCAGCCAAAGAGGGAGACAGCACGAGCAGTACTTC
CDR3: CASSQRGRQHEQYF
size: many
V: TRBV3-1
D: -
J: TRBJ2-7

DNA: TGTGCCAGCAGCCCTAGCGACGTCTACGAGCAGTACTTC
CDR3: CASSPSDVYEQYF
size: -
V: TRBV9
D: -
J: TRBJ2-7

DNA: TGTGCCAGCAGAGCCGACAGGGGGCACAATTCACCCCTCCACTTT
CDR3: CASRADRGHNSPLHF
size: many
V: TRBV2
D: TRBD1
J: TRBJ1-6